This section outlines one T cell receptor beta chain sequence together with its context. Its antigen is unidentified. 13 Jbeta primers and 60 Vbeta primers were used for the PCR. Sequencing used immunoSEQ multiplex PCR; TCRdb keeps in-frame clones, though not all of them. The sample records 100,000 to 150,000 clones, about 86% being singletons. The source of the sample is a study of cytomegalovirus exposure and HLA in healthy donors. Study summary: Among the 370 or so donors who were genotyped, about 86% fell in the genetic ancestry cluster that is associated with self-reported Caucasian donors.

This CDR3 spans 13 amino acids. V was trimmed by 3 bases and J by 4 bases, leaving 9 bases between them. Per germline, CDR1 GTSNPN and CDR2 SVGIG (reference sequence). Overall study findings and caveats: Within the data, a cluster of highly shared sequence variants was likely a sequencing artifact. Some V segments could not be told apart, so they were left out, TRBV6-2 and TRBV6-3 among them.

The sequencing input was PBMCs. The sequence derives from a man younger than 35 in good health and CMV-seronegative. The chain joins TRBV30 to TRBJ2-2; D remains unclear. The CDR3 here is CAWRLLLTGELFF. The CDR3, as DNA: TGTGCCTGGAGATTACTTCTCACCGGGGAGCTGTTTTTT.